The 23 T cell receptor beta chains presented below share a single source sample, sequenced in a study of shared clonotypes between healthy human individuals. Clones were sequenced by immunoSEQ multiplex PCR, and TCRdb holds only the in-frame ones, with some missing. The data hold about 2.4 million clones, with 90% to 95% observed a single time. Sequences were obtained from naive CD4+ T cells sorted from blood. Regarding subset: CD45RA+ positively selected. These receptors all stem from a man aged 18 to 30 in good health.

This rearrangement joins TRBV5-1 to TRBJ2-6; D is undetermined. Trimming shortened V by 4 bases and J by 2 bases, and 10 bases separated the two germline ends. The germline V gene has CDR1 SGHRS and CDR2 YFSETQ. The CDR3 length is 15 residues. In DNA, the CDR3 is TGCGCCAGCAGCGTGACGTTCGCTGGGGCCAACGTCCTGACTTTC. Translated: CASSVTFAGANVLTF.

J is TRBJ2-1 and V is TRBV6-5, with 8 bases matching TRBD2. CDR1 is MNHEY, CDR2 SVGAGI, per germline. This CDR3 is built from 15 residues. V trimming: 0 bases; J trimming: 8 bases; junction bases outside the gene matches: 6. CDR3 region: CASSYSAGALYEQFF. DNA of the CDR3: TGTGCCAGCAGTTACTCAGCGGGGGCTCTCTATGAGCAGTTCTTC.

V is TRBV19 and J is TRBJ1-2; D is unresolved. Germline V gene sequence: CDR1 LNHDA, CDR2 SQIVND (reference sequence). Deletions cut 6 bases from V and 0 bases from J, with 17 bases between. The length of the CDR3 is 16 residues. CDR3 nucleotide sequence: TGTGCCAGTAGGGTTTCCAGGACGGGCTCTAACTATGGCTACACCTTC. It codes for CASRVSRTGSNYGYTF.

About this clone itself: The identical CDR3 is also encoded by other nucleotide sequences in the sample. This sequence joins TRBV18 and TRBJ1-6; D not resolved. This CDR3 has 18 amino acids. Germline lookup yields CDR1 KGHSH and CDR2 LQKENI. V was cut by 6 bases and J by 2 bases, with 20 bases left in between. CDR3 DNA: TGTGCCAGCTCTTCCTATCTGGAAAGGATCACCTATAATTCACCCCTCCACTTT. The encoded protein is CASSSYLERITYNSPLHF.

The chain has TRBV9 and TRBJ1-1, with D hard to call. The CDR3 is 12 amino acids. Germline CDR1 and CDR2: SGDLS and YYNGEE. Trimming removed 4 bases at V and 7 bases at J, with 11 bases between. DNA for the CDR3: TGTGCCAGCAGCCCTGCCGCCGGTGAAGCTTTCTTT. Amino acids: CASSPAAGEAFF.

This rearrangement joins TRBV19 to TRBJ1-1; D perhaps matches TRBD1 (5 bases). V lost 8 bases and J 4 bases, leaving 17 bases between the germline ends. The CDR3 is 14 residues long. The germline V gene has CDR1 LNHDA and CDR2 SQIVND (reference sequence). The CDR3 is CASCDHRGSTEAFF. The CDR3 region has the DNA TGTGCCAGTTGCGACCACCGGGGGTCCACTGAAGCTTTCTTT. Filled out from reference TRBV19 and TRBJ1-1, the complete variable domain reads DGGITQSPKYLFRKEGQNVTLSCEQNLNHDAMYWYRQDPGQGLRLIYYSQIVNDFQKGDIAEGYSVSREKKESFPLTVTSAQKNPTAFYLCASCDHRGSTEAFFGQGTRLTVV.

CDR3 nucleotides: TGTGCCAGCAGCGAGGGGGACAGGGCCGATTACATTCAGTACTTC. Translated: CASSEGDRADYIQYF. The V call is TRBV9, the J call TRBJ2-4; TRBD1 aligns across 9 bases. Germline CDR1 and CDR2: SGDLS and YYNGEE. J gave up 8 bases and V 3 bases, and 9 bases lay outside the gene matches. This CDR3 comprises 15 residues.

The chain couples TRBV6-5 to TRBJ2-2; 8 nucleotides agree with TRBD2. V was pared by 5 bases and J by 2 bases, with 4 bases of the junction left unmatched. CDR1 and CDR2 from the germline V gene are MNHEY and SVGAGI. The CDR3 length is 15 residues. In DNA form, the CDR3 reads TGTGCCAGCAGTCGGGGACTAGAAAACACCGGGGAGCTGTTTTTT. Translated: CASSRGLENTGELFF.

The V gene is TRBV2, the J gene TRBJ1-3; 8 bases are shared with TRBD1. Germline V gene sequence: CDR1 SNHLY, CDR2 FYNNEI. Trimming at V came to 7 bases and at J to 3 bases, leaving 5 bases not matched to a gene. This CDR3 has 14 amino acids. The CDR3 nucleotides are TGTGCCAGCATGACAGGGGCCGTTGGAAACACCATATATTTT. The encoded protein is CASMTGAVGNTIYF. The full variable domain, rest sourced from reference TRBV2 and TRBJ1-3, is EPEVTQTPSHQVTQMGQEVILRCVPISNHLYFYWYRQILGQKVEFLVSFYNNEISEKSEIFDDQFSVERPDGSNFTLKIRSTKLEDSAMYFCASMTGAVGNTIYFGEGSWLTVV.

V gene TRBV6-6 combines with J gene TRBJ2-7; 14 positions match TRBD2. Germline values: CDR1 MNHNY, CDR2 SVGAGI (reference sequence). The ends lost 7 bases at V and 4 bases at J; junction bases unmatched: 6. This CDR3 is built from 15 residues. Written as DNA, the CDR3 is TGTGCCAGCACCCAGGGACTAGCGGGAGTTTACGAGCAGTACTTC. Translation: CASTQGLAGVYEQYF.

The chain has TRBV5-1 and TRBJ2-5, with D unresolved. The ends were cut back, 0 bases at V and 5 bases at J, with 11 bases in the middle. Germline V gene lookup returns CDR1 SGHRS and CDR2 YFSETQ. This CDR3 comprises 14 residues. The CDR3: CASSLALRAETQYF. The CDR3 region has the DNA TGCGCCAGCAGCTTGGCTCTACGCGCTGAGACCCAGTACTTC.

This clone was counted a few times. This chain joins TRBV11-2 and TRBJ1-5; D remains ambiguous. CDR1 SGHAT and CDR2 FQNNGV come from the germline V gene. The ends were cut back, 1 base at V and 10 bases at J, with 11 bases in the middle. The CDR3 is 13 residues long. The CDR3 is CASSLGSLRPQHF. CDR3 DNA sequence: TGTGCCAGCAGCTTAGGAAGCCTTAGACCCCAGCATTTT.

The genes are TRBV7-2 and TRBJ2-3; no reliable D call. Trimming shortened V by 4 bases and J by 4 bases, and 18 bases separated the two germline ends. The germline V gene encodes CDR1 SGHTA and CDR2 FQGNSA. The CDR3 spans 16 residues. The CDR3 sequence: CASSSDTISRADTQYF. The CDR3 DNA follows: TGTGCCAGCAGCTCCGATACGATCTCTCGGGCAGATACGCAGTATTTT.

This clone was picked up one time. V is TRBV9 and J is TRBJ2-3, with 8 bases matching TRBD2. CDR3 length equals 15 residues. V was pared by 0 bases and J by 6 bases, with 6 bases of the junction left unmatched. Germline assignment: CDR1 SGDLS and CDR2 YYNGEE. CDR3 loop: CASSVAGGRSDTQYF. The CDR3 nucleotides are TGTGCCAGCAGCGTAGCTGGCGGGAGGTCCGATACGCAGTATTTT.

The V gene is TRBV5-6, the J gene TRBJ1-4; 7 positions match TRBD1. The CDR3 length is 14 residues. Germline CDR1 is SGHDT and CDR2 is YYEEEE. V lost 4 bases to trimming and J lost 7 bases; unmatched junction nucleotides: 7. This chain's CDR3 is CASSETGRVEKLFF. CDR3 sequence (DNA): TGTGCCAGCAGCGAGACAGGGCGGGTTGAAAAACTGTTTTTT. Full variable domain (missing parts from reference TRBV5-6 and TRBJ1-4): DAGVTQSPTHLIKTRGQQVTLRCSPKSGHDTVSWYQQALGQGPQFIFQYYEEEERQRGNFPDRFSGHQFPNYSSELNVNALLLGDSALYLCASSETGRVEKLFFGSGTQLSVL.

The chain links TRBV27 to TRBJ2-2, with TRBD1 identical over 10 bases. V lost 6 bases and J lost 6; bases outside the gene matches: 7. This CDR3 has 15 residues. Germline CDR1 reads MNHEY; CDR2 reads SMNVEV (reference sequence). The CDR3 loop reads CASRGQGLIPGELFF. The CDR3 coding sequence is TGTGCCAGCAGGGGACAGGGGTTGATCCCCGGGGAGCTGTTTTTT.

V gene TRBV6-1 combines with J gene TRBJ2-3, with 13 positions matching TRBD2. This CDR3 has 16 residues. The junction had 1 base not matched to a gene; V was cut back by 1 base and J by 3 bases. Germline V gene sequence: CDR1 MNHNS, CDR2 SASEGT. The CDR3 DNA sequence: TGTGCCAGCAGTGAAGAGACTAGCGGGGGGACAGATACGCAGTATTTT. It specifies CASSEETSGGTDTQYF.

The chain is built from TRBV27 and TRBJ2-7; D remains unclear. Germline assignment: CDR1 MNHEY and CDR2 SMNVEV (reference sequence). Trimming removed 2 bases from V and 0 bases from J, with 8 bases in between. This CDR3 is built from 14 residues. The chain's CDR3 is CASSLRATSYEQYF. CDR3 sequence (DNA): TGTGCCAGCAGTTTACGAGCGACCTCCTACGAGCAGTACTTC.

The V call is TRBV4-3, the J call TRBJ2-7, with TRBD1 as a possible D gene (5 bases). The V gene lost 0 bases and the J gene lost 2 bases, with 14 bases spanning the gap. Germline V gene data show CDR1 as LGHNA and CDR2 as YSLEER. The CDR3 consists of 16 residues. The CDR3 loop reads CASSQDLGQATYEQYF. As DNA, the CDR3 is TGCGCCAGCAGCCAAGATCTGGGGCAGGCTACCTACGAGCAGTACTTC.

The chain recombines TRBV19 with TRBJ1-5; D perhaps matches TRBD1 (5 bases). Germline loops: CDR1 LNHDA, CDR2 SQIVND (reference sequence). V was cut by 8 bases and J by 4 bases, with 15 bases left in between. The CDR3 sequence is 14 residues long. CDR3 protein: CASSGALRNQPQHF. CDR3 bases: TGTGCCAGTTCCGGGGCTCTGAGAAATCAGCCCCAGCATTTT.

V gene TRBV19 combines with J gene TRBJ1-5; D possibly corresponds to TRBD1 (6 bases). The CDR3 loop spans 14 amino acids. Germline V gene sequence: CDR1 LNHDA, CDR2 SQIVND (reference sequence). Trimming took 7 bases from V and 3 from J, leaving 13 bases between them. This CDR3 reads CASTQGTPNQPQHF. In DNA form, the CDR3 reads TGTGCCAGTACCCAAGGGACACCCAATCAGCCCCAGCATTTT.

This chain links TRBV18 with TRBJ2-7; unclear D gene. The V gene lost 3 bases and the J gene lost 2 bases, with 8 bases spanning the gap. In germline, CDR1 is KGHSH, CDR2 LQKENI. The CDR3 contains 13 residues. CDR3 loop: CASSPPRAYEQYF. The CDR3 nucleotides are TGTGCCAGCTCACCCCCACGGGCCTACGAGCAGTACTTC.

The V call is TRBV5-1, the J call TRBJ2-5, with D possibly called TRBD1 or TRBD2 (5 bases each). The CDR3 is 16 amino acids. Trimming took off 0 bases at V and 1 base at J, with 13 bases between the two ends. CDR1 is SGHRS and CDR2 is YFSETQ in the germline V gene. CDR3 amino acids: CASSLARGPVQETQYF. In DNA form, the CDR3 reads TGCGCCAGCAGCTTGGCGAGGGGCCCTGTCCAAGAGACCCAGTACTTC. The variable domain in full, with the rest retrieved from reference TRBV5-1 and TRBJ2-5, is KAGVTQTPRYLIKTRGQQVTLSCSPISGHRSVSWYQQTPGQGLQFLFEYFSETQRNKGNFPGRFSGRQFSNSRSEMNVSTLELGDSALYLCASSLARGPVQETQYFGPGTRLLVL.